The 20 T cell receptor beta chains in this list originate from one sample, sequenced in a study of cytomegalovirus exposure and HLA in healthy donors. The PCR was carried out with 60 Vbeta primers and 13 Jbeta primers. Profiled with immunoSEQ multiplex PCR; TCRdb holds only in-frame clones, not every one. The sample consists of around 120,000 clones, 60% to 85% of them appearing once. The source material was PBMCs. The receptors were sampled from a woman aged 35 to 49 in good health and CMV-seronegative.

The J gene is TRBJ1-2, the V gene TRBV13; D possibly corresponds to TRBD1 (6 bases). Germline V CDR1 and CDR2: PRHDT, FYEKMQ (reference sequence). This CDR3 is built from 14 residues. The germline V and J ends were trimmed by 7 bases and 9 bases, with 21 bases remaining between them. This chain's CDR3 is CASTSQEQGFSYTF. The CDR3 DNA reads as TGTGCCAGCACCTCTCAGGAACAGGGATTTAGCTACACCTTC.

The rearrangement joins TRBV25-1 to TRBJ2-1; the D gene is possibly TRBD2 (5 bases). The CDR3 runs 15 residues. CDR1 and CDR2 (germline): MGHDK, SYGVNS. Trimming took off 3 bases at V and 7 bases at J, with 16 bases between the two ends. The CDR3 here is CASSDKSPRGNEQFF. For the CDR3, the DNA is TGTGCCAGCAGTGATAAGAGCCCACGGGGAAATGAGCAGTTCTTC.

This chain uses TRBV7-6 with TRBJ2-6; D possibly corresponds to TRBD2 (6 bases). The CDR3 spans 17 residues. The V and J ends lost 2 bases and 0 bases respectively, with 11 bases between them. Germline V gene sequence: CDR1 SGHVS, CDR2 FNYEAQ. This CDR3 reads CASSLWAGSSGANVLTF. The CDR3 nucleotides read TGTGCCAGCAGCTTATGGGCCGGGAGCTCTGGGGCCAACGTCCTGACTTTC.

The chain recombines TRBV6-1 with TRBJ1-5, with 8 bases matching TRBD1. The CDR3 loop spans 14 amino acids. Germline CDR1 MNHNS, CDR2 SASEGT. With 6 bases clipped from V and 7 bases from J, the junction kept 8 bases outside the gene matches. CDR3 loop: CASRPPGQGQPQHF. CDR3 coding DNA: TGTGCCAGCAGGCCCCCCGGACAGGGACAGCCCCAGCATTTT.

CDR3 in amino acids: CASSLGQGRETQYF. CDR3 nucleotide sequence: TGCGCCAGCAGCTTGGGACAGGGGAGGGAGACCCAGTACTTC. The rearrangement uses TRBV5-1 and TRBJ2-5; TRBD1 matches at 8 bases. Germline trimming cut 0 bases from V and 5 bases from J; bases unmatched to any gene: 3. The CDR3 loop spans 14 amino acids. Germline-derived CDR1 and CDR2 are SGHRS and YFSETQ.

CDR3 sequence: CASSLFNRGTGELFF. The CDR3 region has the DNA TGCGCCAGCAGCTTGTTCAACAGGGGCACCGGGGAGCTGTTTTTT. V usage is TRBV5-1 and J usage is TRBJ2-2; 7 bases line up with TRBD1. The J segment lost 4 bases and the V segment lost 1 base, leaving 4 bases of the junction unmatched. Looked up from germline, CDR1 is SGHRS and CDR2 is YFSETQ. The CDR3 loop spans 15 amino acids. The entire variable domain, with the rest obtained from reference TRBV5-1 and TRBJ2-2, is as follows: KAGVTQTPRYLIKTRGQQVTLSCSPISGHRSVSWYQQTPGQGLQFLFEYFSETQRNKGNFPGRFSGRQFSNSRSEMNVSTLELGDSALYLCASSLFNRGTGELFFGEGSRLTVL.

The chain uses TRBV7-9 and TRBJ2-7; D is ambiguous. The CDR3 spans 12 residues. CDR1 and CDR2 from the germline V gene are SEHNR and FQNEAQ (reference sequence). Trimming cost V 5 bases and J 3 bases, with 8 bases left between them. CDR3 bases: TGTGCCAGCAGCCGAGACAACTACGAGCAGTACTTC. This codes for CASSRDNYEQYF. The full variable domain, with the rest looked up from reference TRBV7-9 and TRBJ2-7, is DTGVSQNPRHKITKRGQNVTFRCDPISEHNRLYWYRQTLGQGPEFLTYFQNEAQLEKSRLLSDRFSAERPKGSFSTLEIQRTEQGDSAMYLCASSRDNYEQYFGPGTRLTVT.

This chain uses TRBV5-1 with TRBJ2-1; possible D gene TRBD2, 7 bases. The CDR3 has 15 residues. The V end was cut by 3 bases, the J end by 4 bases, with 14 bases between. Germline CDR1 is SGHRS and CDR2 is YFSETQ. The CDR3 is CASSWRGGLYNEQFF. In DNA, the CDR3 is TGCGCCAGCAGCTGGAGGGGGGGGCTTTACAATGAGCAGTTCTTC.

This chain joins TRBV29-1 and TRBJ2-7; 7 positions agree with TRBD1. Germline CDR1 SQVTM, CDR2 ANQGSEA. The CDR3 contains 13 residues. V lost 5 bases, J lost 2 bases, and 6 bases stayed unmatched. CDR3 coding DNA: TGCAGCGTTCTGGGACAGTGGACCTACGAGCAGTACTTC. Protein sequence: CSVLGQWTYEQYF.

The chain recombines TRBV21-1 with TRBJ2-1; the table's D call TRBD2 went unverified against the DNA. TRBV21-1 is shown as a pseudogene. This CDR3 contains 13 residues. The CDR3 nucleotides read TGTGCCAGCACCTCGGGCTCCTACAATGAGCAGTTCTTC. Its translation: CASTSGSYNEQFF.

The V call is TRBV7-9, the J call TRBJ2-2; D is perhaps TRBD1 (6 bases). The CDR3 loop spans 15 amino acids. The germline CDR1 and CDR2 sequences are SEHNR and FQNEAQ (reference sequence). The V and J ends lost 5 bases and 4 bases respectively, with 14 bases between them. The CDR3 sequence is CASSPHGTPTGELFF. In DNA, the CDR3 is TGTGCCAGCAGCCCCCACGGGACACCCACCGGGGAGCTGTTTTTT.

This chain connects TRBV19 to TRBJ1-1, with D possibly being TRBD1 (6 bases). The CDR3 loop spans 15 amino acids. Germline assignment: CDR1 LNHDA and CDR2 SQIVND (reference sequence). This CDR3 reads CAARGGPSTSTEAFF. CDR3 bases: TGTGCAGCAAGGGGGGGGCCTTCGACGAGCACTGAAGCTTTCTTT. Variable domain in full (rest from reference TRBV19 and TRBJ1-1): DGGITQSPKYLFRKEGQNVTLSCEQNLNHDAMYWYRQDPGQGLRLIYYSQIVNDFQKGDIAEGYSVSREKKESFPLTVTSAQKNPTAFYLCAARGGPSTSTEAFFGQGTRLTVV.

The V call is TRBV7-9, the J call TRBJ2-2; 10 nucleotides line up with TRBD2. This CDR3 comprises 17 residues. Germline loops: CDR1 SEHNR, CDR2 FQNEAQ (reference sequence). V lost 3 bases and J lost 0; bases outside the gene matches: 4. The CDR3 nucleotides read TGTGCCAGCAGCTTGGACGGACTAGCGGCGAACACCGGGGAGCTGTTTTTT. Amino acids: CASSLDGLAANTGELFF.

The genes are TRBV28 and TRBJ2-1; 12 bases are shared with TRBD2. The CDR3 contains 14 residues. Germline lookup yields CDR1 MDHEN and CDR2 SYDVKM. J gave up 9 bases and V 6 bases, and 6 bases lay outside the gene matches. The CDR3 protein is CASSRLAGAGEQFF. The CDR3 region has the DNA TGTGCCAGCAGCAGACTAGCGGGAGCGGGTGAGCAGTTCTTC. The full variable domain, completed using reference TRBV28 and TRBJ2-1, is DVKVTQSSRYLVKRTGEKVFLECVQDMDHENMFWYRQDPGLGLRLIYFSYDVKMKEKGDIPEGYSVSREKKERFSLILESASTNQTSMYLCASSRLAGAGEQFFGPGTRLTVL.

Remarks on this clone: One end of the junction varies from germline; a read error may be responsible. The gene calls are TRBV19 and TRBJ1-1; a weak D match, TRBD1 (5 bases). The CDR3 totals 16 residues. Germline loops: CDR1 LNHDA, CDR2 SQIVND (reference sequence). CDR3 nucleotides: TGTGCCAGTAGTTCAGACCCTAGGGGCCCGAACGCTGAAGCTTTCTTT. Translating gives CASSSDPRGPNAEAFF.

The chain employs TRBV9 and TRBJ1-2; no definite D call. Trimming stripped 0 bases from V and 3 bases from J, with 12 bases between. Per the germline V gene, CDR1 is SGDLS and CDR2 is YYNGEE. The CDR3 covers 15 residues. CDR3 sequence reads: CASSVGPESHYGYTF. The CDR3 bases are TGTGCCAGCAGCGTAGGTCCGGAGTCCCACTATGGCTACACCTTC.

The CDR3 sequence: CASSPLGQGTDTQYF. The DNA of the CDR3 is TGTGCCAGCAGCCCGCTGGGGCAGGGGACAGATACGCAGTATTTT. The chain uses TRBV7-3 and TRBJ2-3, with a possible D match to TRBD1 (6 bases). V lost 5 bases, J lost 3 bases, and 15 bases lay in between. Germline assignment: CDR1 SGHTA and CDR2 FQGTGA. CDR3 length: 15 amino acids.

This chain links TRBV7-3 with TRBJ1-1, with D tentatively TRBD1 (6 bases). Trimming removed 3 bases from V and 1 base from J, with 12 bases in between. The CDR3 sequence is 15 residues long. Germline lookup yields CDR1 SGHTA and CDR2 FQGTGA. This CDR3 reads CASSLQGLGNTEAFF. CDR3 DNA sequence: TGTGCCAGCAGCTTGCAGGGGTTGGGGAACACTGAAGCTTTCTTT.

This clone has more than one count but fewer than ten. The chain combines TRBV30 with TRBJ1-1; D unresolved. Trimming left V 3 bases short and J 12 bases short, with 11 bases between. Germline V gene sequence: CDR1 GTSNPN, CDR2 SVGIG (reference sequence). The CDR3 extends over 10 amino acids. The CDR3 loop is CAWRYSMTFF. The CDR3 DNA is TGTGCCTGGAGATACAGTATGACTTTCTTT.

This sequence joins TRBV10-1 and TRBJ2-5; 10 bases fit TRBD2. Germline CDR1 is WNHNN and CDR2 is SYGVQD (reference sequence). This CDR3 region has 14 residues. V gave up 6 bases and J gave up 1 base; unmatched junction bases: 2. Here the CDR3 reads CASSRTSGQETQYF. The CDR3 coding sequence is TGCGCCAGCAGCCGGACTAGCGGCCAAGAGACCCAGTACTTC.